This passage covers 20 T cell receptor beta chains from one sample sequenced in a study of blood T cell repertoires in COVID-19. Method: immunoSEQ multiplex PCR; TCRdb's copy keeps in-frame clones and lacks some. The table lists over 200,000 clones, just over 85% of them singletons. Material for sequencing was peripheral blood. The receptors come from a man between 45 and 60 years old with COVID-19, enrolled during active disease.

This clone was detected ten times or more. The chain recombines TRBV29-1 with TRBJ2-3; 10 nucleotides line up with TRBD1. The germline CDR1 and CDR2 sequences are SQVTM and ANQGSEA. The CDR3 consists of 16 residues. After removal of 3 bases from V and 1 base from J, the junction contained 7 bases not matched to a gene. The CDR3 coding sequence is TGCAGCGTTGACGGACAGGGGGGGTTGCGCACAGATACGCAGTATTTT. Translation: CSVDGQGGLRTDTQYF.

The gene calls are TRBV7-9 and TRBJ1-1; perhaps TRBD1 as D (6 bases). Trimming left V 5 bases short and J 1 base short, with 11 bases between. The CDR3 sequence is 14 residues long. CDR1 and CDR2 from the germline V gene are SEHNR and FQNEAQ (reference sequence). In DNA form, the CDR3 reads TGTGCCAGCAGCCCGACGACAGGGAACACTGAAGCTTTCTTT. Amino acid sequence: CASSPTTGNTEAFF.

This rearrangement joins TRBV3-1 (or the pseudogene TRBV3-2) to TRBJ1-1; 9 bases agree with TRBD1. Germline CDR1 reads LGHDT; CDR2 reads YNNKEL (reference sequence). The CDR3 has 16 residues. V lost 5 bases to trimming and J lost 4 bases; unmatched junction nucleotides: 11. This chain's CDR3 is CASSYWTGVKGTEAFF. CDR3 bases: TGTGCCAGCAGCTATTGGACAGGGGTTAAGGGCACTGAAGCTTTCTTT.

V gene TRBV27 combines with J gene TRBJ1-2; possibly TRBD1 for D (5 bases). The CDR3 runs 16 residues. The germline gives CDR1 MNHEY, CDR2 SMNVEV (reference sequence). V was clipped by 5 bases and J by 0 bases, with 16 bases between them. This CDR3 reads CASSPWTTLANYGYTF. CDR3 coding DNA: TGTGCCAGCAGTCCCTGGACAACGTTAGCTAACTATGGCTACACCTTC.

CDR3 coding DNA: TGTGCCAGCAGCCCGACTAGCGGGGGGGCAGATACGCAGTATTTT. Residues: CASSPTSGGADTQYF. The V call is TRBV7-3, the J call TRBJ2-3, with 14 bases matching TRBD2. V gave up 5 bases and J gave up 4 bases; unmatched junction bases: 2. The CDR3 is 15 amino acids. CDR1 and CDR2 from the germline V gene are SGHTA and FQGTGA.

This chain uses TRBV7-2 with TRBJ2-2; D is possibly TRBD2 (6 bases). Germline CDR1 is SGHTA and CDR2 is FQGNSA. This CDR3 comprises 15 residues. The V gene lost 5 bases and the J gene lost 4 bases, with 14 bases spanning the gap. CDR3 DNA: TGTGCCAGCAGCCCGAGTGGGGGAGGCACCGGGGAGCTGTTTTTT. Translation gives CASSPSGGGTGELFF.

This chain uses TRBV7-9 with TRBJ2-7; the D is unclear. From germline, CDR1 is SEHNR and CDR2 FQNEAQ (reference sequence). This CDR3 is 13 amino acids long. V was clipped by 0 bases and J by 2 bases, with 5 bases between them. The DNA for the CDR3 is TGTGCCAGCAGCTTAGCGCGGCCCTACGAGCAGTACTTC. Translating gives CASSLARPYEQYF.

This chain connects TRBV6-5 to TRBJ2-5; 9 bases are a match to TRBD1. CDR1 is MNHEY, CDR2 SVGAGI, per germline. The CDR3 runs 14 residues. V trimming: 5 bases; J trimming: 5 bases; junction bases outside the gene matches: 6. For the CDR3, the DNA is TGTGCCAGCAGTACAGGGGGCGTCGGGGAGACCCAGTACTTC. Encoded protein: CASSTGGVGETQYF.

The CDR3 DNA reads TGTGCCAGCAGCTTGGGGGAAGAGGGTAACTATGGCTACACCTTC. Translated, it gives CASSLGEEGNYGYTF. V and J are TRBV5-4 and TRBJ1-2; D is unclear. Between the trimmed V and J ends, which lost 0 bases and 1 base, there was a span of 10 bases. Germline CDR1 and CDR2: SGHNT and YYREEE (reference sequence). The CDR3 has 15 residues.

Worth noting for this clone: This specimen includes other DNA sequences encoding the same CDR3. The chain is built from TRBV27 and TRBJ1-4, with D unclear. From germline, CDR1 is MNHEY and CDR2 SMNVEV (reference sequence). The CDR3 consists of 15 residues. V lost 2 bases and J 3 bases, leaving 10 bases between the germline ends. CDR3 sequence reads: CASSLKAGSNEKLFF. In DNA, the CDR3 is TGTGCCAGCAGTTTAAAGGCGGGGTCTAATGAAAAACTGTTTTTT.

This clone was observed once. CDR3 DNA: TGTGCCAGCAGCTTGGCAGGCCCCAGCTCCTACAATGAGCAGTTCTTC. Translated, it gives CASSLAGPSSYNEQFF. V gene TRBV5-6 combines with J gene TRBJ2-1; no definite D call. CDR1 and CDR2 (germline): SGHDT, YYEEEE. The V end lost 0 bases, the J end lost 0 bases, and 10 bases lay between the germline ends. This CDR3 spans 16 amino acids.

The J gene is TRBJ2-1, the V gene TRBV4-3, with D tentatively TRBD2 (6 bases). From germline, CDR1 is LGHNA and CDR2 YSLEER. The CDR3 is 14 amino acids. Between the trimmed V and J ends, which lost 4 bases and 8 bases, there was a span of 15 bases. In nucleotides, the CDR3 is TGCGCCAGCAGCCCCCTAGGGGAGGACTATGAGCAGTTCTTC. Translating it yields CASSPLGEDYEQFF.

This chain links TRBV6-6 with TRBJ2-7, with D tentatively TRBD2 (5 bases). V lost 6 bases, J lost 0 bases, and 15 bases lay in between. The CDR3 covers 15 residues. Germline lookup yields CDR1 MNHNY and CDR2 SVGAGI (reference sequence). The CDR3 here is CASSPSRGSSYEQYF. In DNA, the CDR3 is TGTGCCAGCAGCCCCTCCCGGGGTTCCTCCTACGAGCAGTACTTC.

CDR3 nucleotides: TGTGCCAGCAGCCAAGGGGACTTCTTGAATGAGCAGTTCTTC. Its translation: CASSQGDFLNEQFF. V gene TRBV5-6 combines with J gene TRBJ2-1; possibly TRBD2 for D (6 bases). Trimming took off 4 bases at V and 7 bases at J, with 15 bases between the two ends. CDR3 length: 14 amino acids. Germline V gene data show CDR1 as SGHDT and CDR2 as YYEEEE.

The chain combines TRBV7-7 with TRBJ2-5; D is perhaps TRBD1 (6 bases). Trimming pared 5 bases from V and 3 bases from J, leaving 10 bases between. This CDR3 spans 13 amino acids. Looked up from germline, CDR1 is SSHAT and CDR2 is FNYEAQ (reference sequence). CDR3 sequence reads: CASSHNREETQYF. In nucleotides, the CDR3 is TGTGCCAGCAGCCATAACAGGGAAGAGACCCAGTACTTC.

V usage is TRBV6-5 and J usage is TRBJ2-5, with 8 bases matching TRBD1. Germline CDR1 reads MNHEY; CDR2 reads SVGAGI. Unmatched junction bases numbered 7, after V lost 5 bases and J lost 5 bases. The CDR3 covers 14 residues. CDR3: CASSRTGSLETQYF. Written as DNA, the CDR3 is TGTGCCAGCAGTAGGACAGGGAGTTTGGAGACCCAGTACTTC.

In this sample, this clone turned up a few times. The chain couples TRBV11-2 to TRBJ1-5; D is perhaps TRBD1 (5 bases). V was trimmed by 0 bases and J by 1 base, leaving 7 bases between them. Germline V gene sequence: CDR1 SGHAT, CDR2 FQNNGV. This CDR3 contains 15 residues. The CDR3 reads CASSLEAGSNQPQHF. The DNA for the CDR3 is TGTGCCAGCAGCTTAGAGGCAGGGAGCAATCAGCCCCAGCATTTT.

The CDR3 sequence: CASAWDRSYNEQFF. Here the CDR3 DNA reads TGTGCCAGCGCCTGGGACAGGTCCTACAATGAGCAGTTCTTC. The rearrangement links TRBV6-5 to TRBJ2-1; TRBD1 matches 8 bases. Germline V lookup: CDR1 MNHEY, CDR2 SVGAGI. This CDR3 has 14 amino acids. Trimming removed 8 bases from V and 1 base from J; junction bases left unmatched: 4.

The gene calls are TRBV7-9 and TRBJ2-2; 8 nucleotides line up with TRBD2. The CDR3 is 18 amino acids. With V trimmed by 5 bases and J by 0 bases, 11 bases remained unmatched. Germline values: CDR1 SEHNR, CDR2 FQNEAQ (reference sequence). The CDR3 DNA is TGTGCCAGCAGCCACGGATTAAAGACTAGCGCGAACACCGGGGAGCTGTTTTTT. This encodes CASSHGLKTSANTGELFF.

This sequence joins TRBV10-1 and TRBJ2-7; 14 nucleotides line up with TRBD2. The CDR3 is 16 amino acids. J was trimmed by 9 bases and V by 4 bases; bases with no gene match: 11. Germline V CDR1 and CDR2: WNHNN, SYGVQD (reference sequence). CDR3 DNA sequence: TGCGCCAGCAGTGGGCCGGGACTAGCGGGAGTCGACGGGCAGTACTTC. The encoded protein is CASSGPGLAGVDGQYF.